This is a list of T cell receptor beta chains from one sample in a study of regulatory T cells in long-lasting Graves disease. TCRdb redid the calling of the multiplex PCR reads with MiXCR, one entry per CDR3 protein. The sample holds about 420,000 distinct CDR3 sequences; around 15% are singletons and the top ten take less than 30%. The same data also contributed to another study, on T cells in Graves' hyperthyroidism and ophthalmopathy.

The starting material was peripheral blood mononuclear cells (PBMCs), obtained at new diagnosis, from a patient treated with antithyroid drugs. These receptors all stem from a woman under 30 with Graves disease. The CDR3 runs from the conserved cysteine through the conserved F or W. The D gene is left open where the match is weak. Not every row has a clone size; where given, it reads once, few, many or a size class.

J gene: TRBJ2-3
V gene: TRBV12-5
clone size: many
D gene: TRBD1
CDR3 DNA: TGTGCTAGTAGACGACAGGGAGTCGTCTATTACACAGATACGCAGTATTTT
CDR3 protein: CASRRQGVVYYTDTQYF

J gene: TRBJ2-1
V gene: TRBV20-1
clone size: few
D gene: TRBD2
CDR3 DNA: TGCAGTGCTGGGTGGGCGGGAGGATTTTTGGATGAGCAGTTCTTC
CDR3 protein: CSAGWAGGFLDEQFF

J gene: TRBJ1-5
V gene: TRBV6-4
clone size: NA
D gene: NA
CDR3 DNA: TGTGCCAGCAGCTTAGGAATGGAGCAGCCCCAGCATTTT
CDR3 protein: CASSLGMEQPQHF

J gene: TRBJ2-2
V gene: TRBV12-3/TRBV12-4
clone size: NA
D gene: NA
CDR3 DNA: TGTGCCAGCAGTCGTGGGGGAAACACCGGGGAGCTGTTTTTT
CDR3 protein: CASSRGGNTGELFF

J gene: TRBJ1-6
V gene: TRBV2
clone size: NA
D gene: TRBD1
CDR3 DNA: TGTGCCAGCAAATCCAGGGGGTTTAATTCACCCCTCCACTTT
CDR3 protein: CASKSRGFNSPLHF

J gene: TRBJ2-2
V gene: TRBV18
clone size: few
D gene: TRBD1
CDR3 DNA: TGTGCCAGCTCACGGGACAGCGCGAACACCGGGGAGCTGTTTTTT
CDR3 protein: CASSRDSANTGELFF

J gene: TRBJ2-3
V gene: TRBV24-1
clone size: NA
D gene: TRBD2
CDR3 DNA: TGTGCCACCAGTGATTATCGGCTAGCGGGAACCACAGATACGCAGTATTTT
CDR3 protein: CATSDYRLAGTTDTQYF

J gene: TRBJ2-7
V gene: TRBV20-1
clone size: many
D gene: NA
CDR3 DNA: TGCAGTGCTAGAGGTGTGGACAAATACGAGCAGTACTTC
CDR3 protein: CSARGVDKYEQYF

J gene: TRBJ1-5
V gene: TRBV30
clone size: many
D gene: NA
CDR3 DNA: TGTGCCTGGAGTTCTTGGCAGGGACGCCAGCCCCAGCATTTT
CDR3 protein: CAWSSWQGRQPQHF

J gene: TRBJ2-5
V gene: TRBV10-2
clone size: few
D gene: NA
CDR3 DNA: TGCGCCAGCAGTGGGGGACCTGGGAGCCAGTACTTC
CDR3 protein: CASSGGPGSQYF

J gene: TRBJ2-7
V gene: TRBV5-1
clone size: NA
D gene: NA
CDR3 DNA: TGCGCCAGCAGCTTGGGAGGGCCCCAAACTCGTTACGAGCGGTACTTC
CDR3 protein: CASSLGGPQTRYERYF

J gene: TRBJ2-7
V gene: TRBV29-1
clone size: many
D gene: TRBD2
CDR3 DNA: TGCAGCGCCGCAGTCAGGGGGCGACTAGCGGGAGATCCCGAGCAGTACTTC
CDR3 protein: CSAAVRGRLAGDPEQYF

J gene: TRBJ2-7
V gene: TRBV3-1
clone size: many
D gene: NA
CDR3 DNA: TGTGCCAGCAGCCATCGTGGGGGCTTCAACGAGCAGTACTTC
CDR3 protein: CASSHRGGFNEQYF

J gene: TRBJ1-5
V gene: TRBV20-1
clone size: NA
D gene: TRBD1
CDR3 DNA: TGCAGTGCTAATGCTCCGGGACAGAGCAATCAGCCCCAGCATTTT
CDR3 protein: CSANAPGQSNQPQHF